Listed here are 9 T cell receptor beta chains from one sample, sequenced in a study of cytomegalovirus exposure and HLA in healthy donors. The PCR was carried out with 60 Vbeta primers and 13 Jbeta primers. Assay: immunoSEQ multiplex PCR; the TCRdb copy retains only in-frame clones and omits some. The sample gives under 70,000 clones, around 86% of which show up once; 2% is in the top ten. The specimen was PBMCs. These TCRs come from a woman under 40 in good health and CMV-seronegative.

J is TRBJ2-3 and V is TRBV4-2; no definite D call. The germline gives CDR1 LGHNA, CDR2 YNFKEQ. V was cut by 5 bases and J by 2 bases, with 11 bases left in between. The CDR3 has 14 amino acids. DNA of the CDR3: TGTGCCAGCAGCGGGCTCGGCTTCACAGATACGCAGTATTTT. Its protein product is CASSGLGFTDTQYF.

The V and J genes are TRBV4-2 and TRBJ2-1, with a weak D call TRBD2 (5 bases). V lost 3 bases and J lost 5, with 17 bases in between. The CDR3 extends over 16 amino acids. Germline CDR1 and CDR2: LGHNA and YNFKEQ. Here the CDR3 DNA reads TGTGCCAGCAGCCAGACCCTGCTAGCTAGGGACAATGAGCAGTTCTTC. Its protein is CASSQTLLARDNEQFF.

This rearrangement joins TRBV7-8 to TRBJ2-7; 7 bases map to TRBD1. Germline V gives CDR1 SGHVS, CDR2 FQNEAQ. The CDR3 contains 15 residues. V shed 6 bases and J 0 bases; nucleotides not matched to a gene: 8. CDR3 loop: CASSSTRDSSYEQYF. CDR3 DNA sequence: TGTGCCAGCAGTTCCACAAGGGACAGCTCCTACGAGCAGTACTTC.

The chain has TRBV11-2 and TRBJ2-3; TRBD2 might be the D (6 bases). Trimming stripped 6 bases from V and 4 bases from J, with 8 bases between. The CDR3 consists of 12 residues. Germline V gene sequence: CDR1 SGHAT, CDR2 FQNNGV. The CDR3 here is CASREGPDTQYF. In DNA form, the CDR3 reads TGTGCCAGCAGGGAGGGCCCAGATACGCAGTATTTT.

The chain recombines TRBV28 with TRBJ1-6; D is uncertain. Germline-derived CDR1 and CDR2 are MDHEN and SYDVKM. This CDR3 is built from 14 residues. Trimming took off 1 base at V and 7 bases at J, with 8 bases between the two ends. CDR3 nucleotide sequence: TGTGCCAGCAGTTTATCCGGGGAAAATTCACCCCTCCACTTT. This gives the protein CASSLSGENSPLHF.

The gene calls are TRBV29-1 and TRBJ1-2; no reliable D call. In germline, CDR1 is SQVTM, CDR2 ANQGSEA. The CDR3 has 11 residues. Trimming took 4 bases from V and 8 from J, leaving 11 bases between them. The CDR3 nucleotides are TGCAGCGTTGTGGGTGTGGAGGGCTACACCTTC. It yields the protein CSVVGVEGYTF.

This clone was observed once. The chain is built from TRBV5-4 and TRBJ2-5, with TRBD2 matching over 8 bases. Germline trimming cut 1 base from V and 5 bases from J; bases unmatched to any gene: 4. Germline V CDR1 and CDR2: SGHNT, YYREEE (reference sequence). The CDR3 consists of 14 residues. This CDR3 is CASSLNSGVETQYF. The CDR3 nucleotides read TGTGCCAGCAGCTTGAATAGCGGGGTGGAGACCCAGTACTTC.

The genes are TRBV28 and TRBJ2-5; 7 nucleotides line up with TRBD2. V was clipped by 6 bases and J by 1 base; unmatched bases: 8. The CDR3 is 15 residues long. Germline lookup yields CDR1 MDHEN and CDR2 SYDVKM. The DNA for the CDR3 is TGTGCCAGCAGCACCCACCTAGCGGCCCAAGAGACCCAGTACTTC. Its translation is CASSTHLAAQETQYF.

V usage is TRBV7-6 and J usage is TRBJ2-1, with 8 bases lining up with TRBD2. CDR3 length: 16 residues. Germline V CDR1 and CDR2: SGHVS, FNYEAQ. Trimming at V came to 6 bases and at J to 0 bases, leaving 7 bases not matched to a gene. The CDR3: CASRREGTSSYNEQFF. Here the CDR3 DNA reads TGTGCCAGCAGACGGGAGGGAACGAGCTCCTACAATGAGCAGTTCTTC.